These T cell receptor beta chains were read from a single sample in a study of T cell clones after liver transplantation. Only in-frame clones appear in the TCRdb table, and some are missing; sequencing was by immunoSEQ multiplex PCR. The sample yields some 59,000 clones, approximately 77% seen once. The material sequenced was CD4+ T cells from blood, taken at the 22-month timepoint. The receptors derive from a human patient who received a liver transplant. Among the T cells, some may be from the graft donor. Both conserved end residues are part of each CDR3. D genes are given only for firm matches. A row's size may be missing; if present it is once, few, many or a size class.

clone_size: few
d_call: -
v_call: TRBV6-5
j_call: TRBJ1-2
cdr3_aa: CASSLSNYGYTF
cdr3_nt: TGTGCCAGCAGTTTGTCCAACTATGGCTACACCTTC

clone_size: many
d_call: -
v_call: TRBV28
j_call: TRBJ1-5
cdr3_aa: CASSLGGGGNQPQHF
cdr3_nt: TGTGCCAGCAGTTTGGGCGGAGGGGGAAATCAGCCCCAGCATTTT

clone_size: -
d_call: -
v_call: TRBV9
j_call: TRBJ1-1
cdr3_aa: CASSVGRGGGFTTEAFF
cdr3_nt: TGTGCCAGCAGCGTAGGGAGGGGTGGGGGTTTTACTACTGAAGCTTTCTTT

clone_size: -
d_call: TRBD2
v_call: TRBV4-2
j_call: TRBJ2-3
cdr3_aa: CASSQESALAGRTDTQYF
cdr3_nt: TGTGCCAGCAGCCAAGAATCAGCATTAGCGGGGCGCACAGATACGCAGTATTTT

clone_size: -
d_call: -
v_call: TRBV2
j_call: TRBJ2-2
cdr3_aa: CASSETGMNTGELFF
cdr3_nt: TGTGCCAGCAGTGAAACAGGGATGAACACCGGGGAGCTGTTTTTT

clone_size: -
d_call: -
v_call: TRBV10-3
j_call: TRBJ2-6
cdr3_aa: CAISENVPRRSGANVLTF
cdr3_nt: TGTGCCATCAGTGAGAACGTCCCTCGACGGTCTGGGGCCAACGTCCTGACTTTC

clone_size: -
d_call: TRBD1
v_call: TRBV6-1
j_call: TRBJ2-7
cdr3_aa: CASTGQIDSYEQYF
cdr3_nt: TGTGCCAGCACGGGACAGATAGATTCCTACGAGCAGTACTTC

clone_size: -
d_call: -
v_call: TRBV2
j_call: TRBJ1-5
cdr3_aa: CASRVGDQPQHF
cdr3_nt: TGTGCCAGCAGGGTTGGAGATCAGCCCCAGCATTTT

clone_size: -
d_call: -
v_call: TRBV30
j_call: TRBJ2-3
cdr3_aa: CAWSGWSGDTQYF
cdr3_nt: TGTGCCTGGAGTGGCTGGTCGGGAGATACGCAGTATTTT

clone_size: -
d_call: -
v_call: TRBV12-2
j_call: TRBJ1-4
cdr3_aa: CASRAGREDEKLFF
cdr3_nt: TGTGCAAGTCGCGCCGGGAGAGAGGATGAAAAACTGTTTTTT

clone_size: -
d_call: TRBD1
v_call: TRBV5-1
j_call: TRBJ2-3
cdr3_aa: CASSLGTGVSDTQYF
cdr3_nt: TGCGCCAGCAGCTTAGGGACAGGGGTGTCAGATACGCAGTATTTT